This T cell receptor (beta chain) was sequenced during a study of glioma-infiltrating T cells (dated by TCRdb to the mid-2010s). General notes on the study: Low-grade gliomas were WHO grade II oligodendrogliomas or astrocytomas, and glioblastomas were WHO grade IV tumors sampled at initial rather than recurrent diagnosis. Glioma patients received dexamethasone for six or fewer days before surgery. Blood libraries targeted roughly 4- to 11-fold sequencing coverage of about a million peripheral T cells. The study sequenced TCR alpha- and beta-chain repertoires from glioma tissue, from non-neoplastic brain tissue and from matched peripheral blood mononuclear cells. Each tissue-infiltrating repertoire was compared with the same patient's peripheral blood repertoire to measure divergence between tissue and blood T-cell populations. Three low-grade glioma patients, 7 to 9 primary glioblastoma patients and three non-glioma patients contributing non-neoplastic brain tissue were included in the paired cohort.

This clonotype was observed a few times. Its antigen specificity is not known. No base-level quality is on record; no much larger clone is a single base apart. Immediately after resection, surgical brain or tumor specimens were cryofrozen in liquid nitrogen, with peripheral blood cells collected concurrently. From the germline V gene, CDR1 is MNHEY and CDR2 is SVGEGT. The CDR3 runs 15 amino acids, cysteine and phenylalanine included. The entry retains the CDR3 DNA only, 45 bases that are in frame from base 1. V loses 6 bases at its end and J loses 4 bases; junction bases beyond the gene matches: 3. What the study reported, not specific to this receptor: The group comparisons were based on small numbers of patients: three non-neoplastic, three low-grade glioma and several glioblastoma patients. In non-neoplastic patients, VJ-independent divergence between tissue and blood fell below expectation, whereas in all gliomas, and especially in low-grade gliomas, the divergence rose above expectation. Patients with low tissue-blood divergence were marked by a signature set of shared blood CDR3 motifs, and this signature set was depleted in highly divergent patients. Only a very small number of CDR3 sequences turned up in both tissue and blood, a result put down to high CDR3 diversity combined with limited sampling.

The iRepertoire nested amplicon-rescue multiplex PCR (arm-PCR) platform was used to amplify TCR alpha and beta CDR3 regions from RNA. One-step reverse transcription and amplification used about 95-400 ng of tissue mRNA or PBMC total RNA as input. After bead purification, a secondary multiplex PCR added Illumina adapters, and libraries were gel-purified between 200 and 400 bp. Demultiplexing relied on internal 6-nucleotide barcodes carried by the libraries. Sequencing of libraries was performed on an Illumina MiSeq with 2x220 or 2x250 nucleotide paired-end reads. Processing in the source paper ran as follows. Paired reads were merged with FLASH 1.2.11 and aligned to the GRCh37 human genome with BWA-MEM before extracting TRA and TRB reads. An IMGT-derived reference of cassette sequences and CDR3 motifs, with pseudogenes included, was used for V and J assignment. Reads were translated in three frames, and productive CDR3s were defined as those with a C...FGXG motif and no stop codons. A clonotype was defined as a unique combination of a V-J cassette pair and a CDR3 amino acid sequence. Filtering of reads was based on Hamming distance, with the threshold set by the sequence error rate of each sample in mapped regions. TCRdb handled the public reads itself, with Q25 trimming in fastp and clone calling in MiXCR, and kept productive beta chains. Under each unique CDR3 protein, matching rows form one entry showing the most common genes and DNA. TCRdb assigned the V and J calls; the authors' analysis was not used. The sample yields approximately 400,000 distinct CDR3 sequences; roughly 41% were counted once. The ten biggest clones cover about 12% of the sample.

The sequence was collected from a human donor with low-grade glioma or glioblastoma, undergoing nonglioma brain surgery, or in good health (not recorded which). In this chain, TRBV6-2 or TRBV6-3 is recombined with TRBJ2-2; 12 central nucleotides agree with TRBD2. The sequencing input was glioma tissue, nonneoplastic brain tissue, or PBMCs (not recorded which). The CDR3 region: CASRRLAGVTGELFF. In nucleotide form, the sequence is TGTGCCAGCAGAAGACTAGCGGGAGTCACCGGGGAGCTGTTTTTT.